This paragraph covers one T cell receptor (beta chain) sequence. The entry originates in a study of blood T cell repertoires in COVID-19. Germline lookup yields CDR1 SGHTS and CDR2 YDEGEE. V gave up 7 bases and J gave up 8 bases, with 13 bases separating them. The CDR3 is made up of 12 amino acids. All enrollees were about 18 to 100 years old and from fewer than 30 US areas. In the authors' workflow: Amplification with reference gene primers provided the estimates of nucleated cell counts. The assay was immunoSEQ multiplex PCR, and TCRdb's table has in-frame clones only and misses some. V and J calls and clone size come straight from that table; D and trimming were deduced from the DNA. Among about 430,000 clones listed, around 87% were seen once.

The specimen was PBMCs or T cells enriched from blood (not recorded which). This sequence joins TRBV5-8 and TRBJ2-4; TRBD1 is a possible D gene (6 bases). The origin of this receptor is a woman in her thirties with acute COVID-19. As DNA, the CDR3 is TGTGCCAGCTCACAGGGTACGGACATTCAGTACTTC. It codes for CASSQGTDIQYF.